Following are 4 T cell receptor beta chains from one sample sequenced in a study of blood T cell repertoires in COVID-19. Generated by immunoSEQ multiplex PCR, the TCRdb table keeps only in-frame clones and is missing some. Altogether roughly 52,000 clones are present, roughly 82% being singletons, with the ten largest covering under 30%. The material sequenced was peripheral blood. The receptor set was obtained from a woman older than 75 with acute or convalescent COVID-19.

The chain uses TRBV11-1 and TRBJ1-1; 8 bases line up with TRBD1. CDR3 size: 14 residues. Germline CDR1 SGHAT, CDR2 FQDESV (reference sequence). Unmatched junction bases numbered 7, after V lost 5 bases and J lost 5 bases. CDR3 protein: CASSATGVVTEAFF. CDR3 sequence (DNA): TGTGCCAGCAGCGCGACAGGGGTGGTTACTGAAGCTTTCTTT.

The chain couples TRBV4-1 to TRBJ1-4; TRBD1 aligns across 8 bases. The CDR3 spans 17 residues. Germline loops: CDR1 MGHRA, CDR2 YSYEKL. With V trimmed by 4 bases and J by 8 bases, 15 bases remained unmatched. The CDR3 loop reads CASSPQAGQGAVEKLFF. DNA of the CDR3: TGCGCCAGCAGCCCCCAAGCCGGCCAGGGGGCGGTCGAAAAACTGTTTTTT.

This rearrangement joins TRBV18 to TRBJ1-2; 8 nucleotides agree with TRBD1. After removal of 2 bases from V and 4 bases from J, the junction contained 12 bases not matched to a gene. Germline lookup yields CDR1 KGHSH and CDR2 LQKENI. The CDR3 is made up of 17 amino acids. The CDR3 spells CASSPKEGGRGLYGYTF. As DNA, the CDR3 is TGTGCCAGCTCACCAAAGGAGGGGGGCAGGGGGCTCTATGGCTACACCTTC.

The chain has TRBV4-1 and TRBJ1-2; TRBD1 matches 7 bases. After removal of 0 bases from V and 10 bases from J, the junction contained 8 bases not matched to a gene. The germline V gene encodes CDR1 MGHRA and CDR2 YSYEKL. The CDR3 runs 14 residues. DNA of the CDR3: TGCGCCAGCAGCCAAGATCACGGGACAGCCGACTACACCTTC. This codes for CASSQDHGTADYTF.